The T cell receptor beta chain under discussion was sequenced for a study of cytomegalovirus exposure and HLA in healthy donors listed by TCRdb under 2017. Study-wide context: An earlier analysis of roughly 500 of the donors reported about 260 Gb of sequence data and 117 million unique TCR beta sequences obtained from about 179 million T cells. Typing coverage differed by locus: A, B, C, DRB1 and DQB1 were typed in roughly 620-640 donors, DQA1 in 500 to 550, DPA1 in 600 to 610, and DPB1 in 400 to 490. The study combined high-throughput TCR immunosequencing, statistical association of individual TCRs with disease status, and machine learning to predict cytomegalovirus infection status. Along with the approximately 650-subject first cohort, a separate validation cohort of approximately 110 different subjects was used. The study was designed to test whether signatures of past pathogen exposure could be identified by cataloging public T cell receptors. The study used immunosequencing to profile the T cell repertoires of approximately 640 subjects and linked those repertoires to cytomegalovirus serostatus. Donor age, sex, ethnicity and CMV serostatus were compiled alongside the repertoire data. Because of strong linkage in the cohort, four or five DR-DQ haplotypes were treated as single units for association and clustering. To decide whether each TCR beta V gene segment behaved as functional or pseudogenic, an earlier analysis of some 600 of the donors relied on high-throughput TCR beta sequencing. Every repertoire in the discovery cohort had been generated on one and the same sequencing platform. Genome-wide SNP genotypes for about three fifths of the roughly 670 donors were used in a later genetic analysis, which treated that subset as a discovery cohort. In a later analysis, previously published TCR beta repertoires from more than 500 donors were re-analyzed and high-resolution HLA genotyping was added so that TCR occurrence patterns could be studied. Roughly 320 gigabases of sequencing data and around 88 million unique TCR sequences made up an early release that covered several hundred HLA-typed donors. Among the roughly 390 genotyped donors, around 81% belonged to the genetic ancestry cluster associated with self-reported Caucasian donors. Among roughly 400 genotyped donors of the cohort, an average of roughly 230,000 unique TCR beta nucleotide sequences was sequenced per donor, of which approximately 18% were non-productive. Rather than using new phenotypic data, the later analysis identified candidate immune exposures from TCR beta sequences and from how often those sequences occurred across donors. HLA typing covered class I and class II loci at four-digit resolution. Overall results and qualifications from the work: Correlated functional status among segregating V segments might be attributable to linkage disequilibrium, but an unknown experimental factor could not be ruled out. In a later analysis, 16,951 TCR beta sequences were associated with specific HLA alleles at a false discovery rate of 0.05. HLA typing was unavailable for some donors at each locus, so association tests used only the typed subset. V-gene and J-gene trimming of TCR beta chains was associated with a missense DCLRE1C variant in a later genetic analysis, and the association was replicated in an independent cohort. A cluster of highly shared sequence variants was judged likely to be a technical artifact of the sequencing pipeline. A total of fewer than 200 TCR beta chains were listed by the study as associated with cytomegalovirus. A later analysis found that TCR association rates varied across HLA loci, with DRB1 alleles showing the most associated TCRs and HLA-C alleles the fewest. This cohort had only TCR beta chains sequenced, and the lack of alpha or paired-chain data limited which features could be detected. Three of the identified cytomegalovirus-associated TCR beta chains were confirmed in vitro to be specific for cytomegalovirus antigens. A further reported finding was that TCR beta sequences accurately predicted the HLA-A and HLA-B alleles for most subjects in the first cohort. When HLA alleles, especially DR and DQ, strongly co-occurred, TCR associations were difficult to assign to individual alleles. Across donors, most TCR sequences were observed very rarely, whereas some public TCRs were present in many individuals. Most CMV-associated TCR beta chains appeared to be HLA-restricted in a later analysis, and the HLA associations seemed to be driven largely by CMV exposure. In a later analysis, several top co-occurrence clusters were reported to appear linked to parvovirus B19, influenza, CMV and Epstein-Barr virus. Because counts were too low, roughly 16 rarely observed V segments, including chromosome 9 orphons, were left out of the earlier analysis of 500 to 650 of the donors. The authors suggested that the approach could potentially be generalized to other disease states and immunological phenotypes. In a later analysis, HLA-associated TCR beta chains showed more clonal expansion and lower generation probabilities than non-associated chains that were equally common. In an earlier analysis of roughly 560 of the donors, most TCR beta V segments were observed in productive rearrangements about 87% or about 30% of the time, broadly matching IMGT annotations. Some IMGT-functional V segments, including TRBV6-2 and TRBV6-3, could not be told apart with the 87-base-pair reads, so those segments were excluded. According to a later genetic analysis, donors in an Asian-associated ancestry cluster had fewer N-insertions in productive TCRs than the approximately 700-donor mean. The presence/absence analyses assumed that sequencing depth was roughly uniform across donors, and that assumption may not be true. The classifier was reported to diagnose cytomegalovirus status with high specificity and sensitivity in both the original and validation cohorts. For the cohort, immune exposure information was limited to CMV serostatus.

In total, 630 or so healthy bone marrow donors made up the cohort. At the time of sampling, all cohort members were nominally healthy, though unrecorded immune exposures were likely present. The donor was CMV seronegative and belonged to the group of 352 seronegative cohort members. A peripheral blood sample was provided by each donor, and peripheral blood mononuclear cells were used for TCR beta sequencing. Genomic DNA was extracted from the blood cell samples with the Qiagen DNeasy Blood Extraction Kit. The library was produced with the immunoSEQ multiplex PCR assay. For the multiplex PCR, a mixture combining 60 forward primers for TCR Vbeta segments and 13 reverse primers for TCR Jbeta segments was used. Amplification of the CDR3 region of rearranged TCR beta genes was performed with a multiplex PCR assay on genomic DNA. The amplified TCR beta libraries were sequenced on the Illumina HiSeq System as 87-base-pair reads. The authors processed their data as follows. Across the 666 repertoires, a later analysis counted 80 million or so unique TCR beta chains, 9 million to 14 million of which were shared by at least two donors. Raw reads were error-corrected and collapsed into unique sequences with a nearest-neighbor algorithm that merged closely related sequences to remove PCR and sequencing errors. V, D and J gene segments were assigned by aligning CDR3 sequences to IMGT reference sequences. For a sequence to be retained, at least a six-nucleotide match to both a V gene segment and a J gene segment was required. A rearrangement was called productive if the CDR3 had no stop codons and remained in frame with V and J, and every other rearrangement was called non-productive. Following IMGT convention, CDR3 was defined as the stretch from the second conserved V-encoded cysteine to the conserved J-encoded phenylalanine. The earlier analysis of approximately 500 of the donors excluded sequences that lacked an unambiguous match to a single V gene segment. In an earlier analysis of approximately 500 of the donors, a V segment was called functional when productive rearrangements were above 56.7%, and segregating when the standard deviation between donors exceeded 5%. To diagnose cytomegalovirus status from the catalog of TCR beta chain sequences, a statistical classification framework was built. In a later analysis, V and J genes were assigned by comparing TCR nucleotide sequences against IMGT/GENE-DB human TR gene sequences. The TCRdist pipeline was used in a later analysis to assign CDR3 sequences and most-parsimonious VDJ recombination scenarios. A later analysis defined each TCR beta chain by its CDR3 amino acid sequence plus V-gene family, and excluded reads lacking a unique V-gene family. To address suspected cross-contamination and a sequencing artifact, a later analysis removed 592 highly shared, low-generation-probability nucleotide sequences. In a later analysis, a clonal expansion index was calculated for each public chain from normalized within-repertoire ranks of inferred template counts. In a later analysis, generation probabilities were computed using a VDJ recombination model fitted to out-of-frame rearrangements, and the results were checked against IGoR. In a later analysis, hypergeometric tests were used to score TCR-TCR, TCR-HLA and TCR-CMV co-occurrence, with a repertoire-size bias correction applied to TCR pairs. A later analysis estimated false discovery rates by permuting HLA or CMV assignments 20 times. In a later analysis, co-occurring TCRs were grouped with DBSCAN, and TCRdist sequence similarity was added when clustering was performed within HLA-allele-positive subsets. Co-occurrence clustering excluded repertoires with fewer than 30,000 or more than 120,000 public chains, plus five with anomalous nucleotide sharing. The source is immuneACCESS, and TCRdb retained only in-frame sequences with V and J called. Part of the clones is not carried over; for the studies checked, unresolved V genes explain less than half of this, and the remainder is unexplained. That table supplies the V and J calls and clone size; D and trimming were determined from the DNA. The sample contains around 220,000 clones, around 83% of them found a single time. The ten most abundant clones make up around 1.4% of the sample.

Turning to this clone: Its antigen remains undetermined. Base quality data are lacking; no much larger clone is found one base away.

From the germline V gene, CDR1 is LGHNA and CDR2 is YNFKEQ. From its cysteine to its phenylalanine, the CDR3 spans 15 amino acids. Only the CDR3 portion is preserved as DNA: 45 bases, with reading frame beginning at the first base. Recombination connected TRBV4-2 to TRBJ2-5; 10 bases in between match TRBD2. The end of the DNA is better explained by TRBJ2-7, so the J call may be wrong. The TCR sequence derives from a girl between 10 and 17 years old in good health and CMV-seronegative. Source material: PBMCs. The CDR3 region reads CASSPQAGGFYEQYF. The sequence in DNA is TGTGCCAGCAGCCCCCAAGCGGGAGGGTTCTACGAGCAGTACTTC.